This is a list of T cell receptor beta chains from one sample in a study of early T cells in non-severe SARS-CoV-2 infection. TCRdb called the 5' RACE reads again in MiXCR, with one record for every CDR3 protein. The table has roughly 75,000 distinct CDR3 sequences, approximately 15% seen once; the top ten hold around 2.6%. Source material: whole blood. The receptors come from an adult who was a healthcare worker with PCR-confirmed SARS-CoV-2 infection or an uninfected control (not recorded which). CDR3s include the opening cysteine and the closing phenylalanine or tryptophan. Each record gives: CDR3 DNA, CDR3 protein, clone size, J gene, CDR3 length, D gene, V gene. A D gene is named only where the DNA matches it firmly. A clone size is listed for some rows: how often the clone was seen (once, few, many), or a class if it is expanded.

TGTGCCAGCAGCCCGAACTCAATTAACCTTTTCTTT CASSPNSINLFF many TRBJ1-1 12 . TRBV6-5
TGCAGTGCCCCTGGAGGATTTGGGATGTATGGCTACACCTTC CSAPGGFGMYGYTF few TRBJ1-2 14 . TRBV20-1
TGTGCCAGCAGCTTAGGGCCTGGGGCGGAAAAAGCTTTCTTT CASSLGPGAEKAFF few TRBJ1-1 14 . TRBV7-8
TGTGCCAGCAGCTCCGGACAGTCCTGGGAGACCCAGTACTTC CASSSGQSWETQYF few TRBJ2-5 14 . TRBV11-2
TGCGCCAGCAGCTTGAACACCTTCACCGGGGAGCTGTTTTTT CASSLNTFTGELFF . TRBJ2-2 14 . TRBV5-1
TGTGCCAGCAGTGAATGGCAGTTCACTGGCACAGATACGCAGTATTTT CASSEWQFTGTDTQYF many TRBJ2-3 16 . TRBV2
TGTGCCAGCCGACTGGGGGGACTAGCGGGTTCCGGGGAGCTGTTTTTT CASRLGGLAGSGELFF few TRBJ2-2 16 TRBD2 TRBV5-4
TGCAGTGCTAGAGATCCGGGGCGAGGGGGCAATCAGCCCCAGCATTTT CSARDPGRGGNQPQHF . TRBJ1-5 16 . TRBV20-1
TGTGCCAGCAGCATAGGGGAGGCCTATGGCTACACCTTC CASSIGEAYGYTF . TRBJ1-2 13 . TRBV9
TGCGCCAGCAGCGCCCGGATCGGCGAGCAGTACTTC CASSARIGEQYF few TRBJ2-7 12 . TRBV5-1
TGCGCCAGCAGCTTGGTTACGGGAGGGATCTACGAGCAGTACTTC CASSLVTGGIYEQYF few TRBJ2-7 15 TRBD2 TRBV5-1
TGTGCCAGCAGCCCTTCTCAGTGGGGCGGAGACAATGAGCAGTTCTTC CASSPSQWGGDNEQFF . TRBJ2-1 16 . TRBV9
TGTGCCAGCAGCGTAACCCAAAGGGTCGAAGAGCAGTTCTTC CASSVTQRVEEQFF once TRBJ2-1 14 . TRBV9
TGTGCCAGCAGCCTGCCCCCCGCAGGGGGCTATGGCTACACCTTC CASSLPPAGGYGYTF many TRBJ1-2 15 TRBD1 TRBV7-2
TGTGCCAGCAGCGCAGCGGGAGTACAAGAGACCCAGTACTTC CASSAAGVQETQYF . TRBJ2-5 14 TRBD2 TRBV7-3
TGTGCCAGCAGTGGTCGGGCCCCACATGCTGAAGCTTTCTTT CASSGRAPHAEAFF . TRBJ1-1 14 . TRBV25-1
TGTGCCAGCTCTATGGCCGGGACAGTGGGCAATCAGCCCCAGCATTTT CASSMAGTVGNQPQHF . TRBJ1-5 16 TRBD1 TRBV6-2/TRBV6-3
TGTGCCAGCAGTTTGGGCGCGGGCATGGGCCAGCCCCAGCATTTT CASSLGAGMGQPQHF many TRBJ1-5 15 . TRBV27
TGTGCCAGCTCACCACGGCTCAAACAGACAAACTATGGCTACACCTTC CASSPRLKQTNYGYTF few TRBJ1-2 16 . TRBV18
TGTGCCAGCAGCTTGGGGGGTCCCATGAACACTGAAGCTTTCTTT CASSLGGPMNTEAFF few TRBJ1-1 15 . TRBV5-5
TGTGCCAGCAGTGAAGACTCCGGATACGAGCAGTACTTC CASSEDSGYEQYF few TRBJ2-7 13 . TRBV9
TGTGCCAGCAGCTTAGCGGGTGGGGTAACTACTGAAGCTTTCTTT CASSLAGGVTTEAFF . TRBJ1-1 15 . TRBV7-9
TGTGCCAGCAGCAGGACAACAAGTGAGCAGTTCTTC CASSRTTSEQFF many TRBJ2-1 12 . TRBV7-6
TGTGCCAGCAGCCAAGTCGGTCCGGGACACATCACAGATACGCAGTATTTT CASSQVGPGHITDTQYF few TRBJ2-3 17 . TRBV3-1
TGTGCCAGCAGTTACTCCGGGACAGGGGGGACCCAGTACTTC CASSYSGTGGTQYF few TRBJ2-5 14 TRBD1 TRBV6-5
TGCAGCGTTGAGGGTAGAGGGGGCGCGGACACTGAAGCTTTCTTT CSVEGRGGADTEAFF . TRBJ1-1 15 TRBD1 TRBV29-1
TGTGCCAGCAGCTTAGTCCAAAGCTACGAGCAGTACTTC CASSLVQSYEQYF few TRBJ2-7 13 . TRBV7-2
TGCAGTGCTGGGCCTAGCGGGGGTGGAAATGAGCAGTTCTTC CSAGPSGGGNEQFF . TRBJ2-1 14 TRBD2 TRBV20-1
TGTGCCAGCGAAACAGGGAGACGTGGAAACACCATATATTTT CASETGRRGNTIYF few TRBJ1-3 14 . TRBV7-9
TGCAGCGCCCGCCCACCCGGGACGGCGAACACCGGGGAGCTGTTTTTT CSARPPGTANTGELFF . TRBJ2-2 16 . TRBV29-1
TGCGCCAGCAGCCAAGATAGAAGGGGGCAGGGACGGAACACTGAAGCTTTCTTT CASSQDRRGQGRNTEAFF . TRBJ1-1 18 TRBD1 TRBV4-1
TGTGCCAGCAGTCTACTGGACAGGGCAGAGACCCAGTACTTC CASSLLDRAETQYF few TRBJ2-5 14 TRBD1 TRBV12-3/TRBV12-4
TGTGCCAGCAGTTACGCAGGGATCTACGAGCAGTACTTC CASSYAGIYEQYF . TRBJ2-7 13 . TRBV6-6
TGCAGCGTTGATCTTGCGGGAGTCACAGATACGCAGTATTTT CSVDLAGVTDTQYF . TRBJ2-3 14 TRBD2 TRBV29-1
TGTGCCAGCAGTTACACGAGCCCGACTAGCGGGAGGTCCTGGTCCGTCTACGAGCAGTACTTC CASSYTSPTSGRSWSVYEQYF few TRBJ2-7 21 TRBD2 TRBV6-5
TGTGCCAGCAGCCAACCCTACACTGAAGCTTTCTTT CASSQPYTEAFF . TRBJ1-1 12 . TRBV3-1
TGCAGCGCCGGTGGACGGGGGATGAATGAAAAACTGTTTTTT CSAGGRGMNEKLFF . TRBJ1-4 14 . TRBV29-1
TGTGCCAGCAGCTTGGCCGGGGTAAGCACTGAAGCTTTCTTT CASSLAGVSTEAFF . TRBJ1-1 14 . TRBV7-3
TGTGCCAGCAGCCTCCGGGGGTATGGCACAGATACGCAGTATTTT CASSLRGYGTDTQYF . TRBJ2-3 15 . TRBV11-3
TGTGCCAGCAGTTTGGTTCCAGGGGAAAAACTGTTTTTT CASSLVPGEKLFF few TRBJ1-4 13 . TRBV12-3/TRBV12-4
TGCAGTGCTGGGGCGGGAGGGGTAGCAGATACGCAGTATTTT CSAGAGGVADTQYF . TRBJ2-3 14 TRBD2 TRBV20-1
TGTGCCACCAGCAGAGACAGGGGATACACCGGGGAGCTGTTTTTT CATSRDRGYTGELFF . TRBJ2-2 15 . TRBV15
TGCGCCAGCAGCTTGAGCGGGGGCCACACAGATACGCAGTATTTT CASSLSGGHTDTQYF few TRBJ2-3 15 TRBD2 TRBV5-1
TGTGCCAGCAGCTTAGATACGGGGGCGAGAGGGGCCAACGTCCTGACTTTC CASSLDTGARGANVLTF few TRBJ2-6 17 . TRBV11-1
TGTGCCAGCAGTTATAGGGGGGCGAGGGGTGAGCAGTTCTTC CASSYRGARGEQFF . TRBJ2-1 14 . TRBV6-5
TGTGCCAGCTCCTGGACAGGGGGCACTGAGCAGTTCTTC CASSWTGGTEQFF . TRBJ2-1 13 TRBD1 TRBV18
TGCAGCGTTGAGGCCAGGGGGAACACTGAAGCTTTCTTT CSVEARGNTEAFF few TRBJ1-1 13 . TRBV29-1
TGTGCCAGCAGTTTAGGTTCATCTGGGGCCAACGTCCTGACTTTC CASSLGSSGANVLTF few TRBJ2-6 15 . TRBV12-3/TRBV12-4
TGTGCCAGCAGCTTAGCCGCCGGGGGTCCCTACGAGCAGTACTTC CASSLAAGGPYEQYF . TRBJ2-7 15 . TRBV11-2
TGTGCCAGCAGCGTAGGCTGGGTCCCCGGAAACACCATATATTTT CASSVGWVPGNTIYF many TRBJ1-3 15 . TRBV9
TGTGCCAGCAGCCAAGATCCAATAGCCCCGGGGAGGGACAATGAGCAGTTCTTC CASSQDPIAPGRDNEQFF once TRBJ2-1 18 TRBD2 TRBV3-1
TGTGCCTGGAGTGTAGGCAATGAGCAGTTCTTC CAWSVGNEQFF few TRBJ2-1 11 . TRBV30
TGCGCCAGCAGCGTCCAACGCGGAAGGGCGGGAGGAGGGACCGGGGAGCTGTTTTTT CASSVQRGRAGGGTGELFF few TRBJ2-2 19 TRBD2 TRBV5-1
TGCAGCGTTGGTAAGGAGACGAACACCGGGGGGCTGTTTTTT CSVGKETNTGGLFF . TRBJ2-2 14 . TRBV29-1
TGTGCCAGCAGCCCTCTCGTAAGCGGAGGACCCTCTAGCACAGATACGCAGTATTTT CASSPLVSGGPSSTDTQYF few TRBJ2-3 19 . TRBV7-3
TGCGCCAGCAGCTCCCCCGGACGGACCTCCTACGAGCAGTACTTC CASSSPGRTSYEQYF . TRBJ2-7 15 . TRBV5-1
TGTGCCAGCAGCTTTCTTCGCGGGGAGCTGTTTTTT CASSFLRGELFF . TRBJ2-2 12 . TRBV5-4
TGTGCCAGCAGCTTCCAGGCCCGCCGCACAGATACGCAGTATTTT CASSFQARRTDTQYF . TRBJ2-3 15 . TRBV27
TGTGCCAGCTCACCAGGTTTAGGGGACGAAGCTTTCTTT CASSPGLGDEAFF . TRBJ1-1 13 . TRBV18
TGTGCCAGCAGTCTGCCGGGACCTGGGGCCAACGTCCTGACTTTC CASSLPGPGANVLTF . TRBJ2-6 15 . TRBV28